These T cell receptor beta chains were read from a single sample in a study of shared clonotypes between healthy human individuals. Some clones are missing from TCRdb's copy, which holds only in-frame ones; the method was immunoSEQ multiplex PCR. This table has just over 2,000,000 clones, about 95% appearing once. Sequenced sample: naive CD8+ T cells sorted from blood. The receptor source for this set is a man between 18 and 29 years old in good health. The CDR3 runs from the conserved cysteine through the conserved F or W. A D gene is named only where the DNA matches it firmly. Clone size appears in some rows only: once, few, many, or a class for an expanded clone.

- | TRBJ2-2 | TRBV6-5 | - | CASSYSSANTGELFF | TGTGCCAGCAGTTACAGTTCCGCGAACACCGGGGAGCTGTTTTTT
- | TRBJ1-2 | TRBV19 | TRBD1 | CASSIDLPGGAYYGYTF | TGTGCCAGTAGTATAGATCTCCCAGGGGGTGCCTACTATGGCTACACCTTC
- | TRBJ1-2 | TRBV27 | TRBD1 | CASRGSGTGLPYGYTF | TGTGCCAGCAGGGGTAGTGGGACAGGCCTTCCATATGGCTACACCTTC
- | TRBJ2-2 | TRBV7-9 | - | CASRGADGTGELFF | TGTGCCAGCAGGGGAGCGGATGGAACCGGGGAGCTGTTTTTT
- | TRBJ2-3 | TRBV6-5 | - | CASSYVLADTQYF | TGTGCCAGCAGTTACGTACTAGCAGATACGCAGTATTTT
- | TRBJ2-7 | TRBV19 | TRBD1 | CASSRDRDIHEQYF | TGTGCCAGTAGTAGGGACAGGGACATTCACGAGCAGTACTTC
- | TRBJ1-1 | TRBV9 | - | CASSLQGQEVTEAFF | TGTGCCAGCAGCCTGCAGGGCCAGGAGGTAACTGAAGCTTTCTTT
- | TRBJ2-7 | TRBV5-4 | TRBD1 | CASSPGQVYEQYF | TGTGCCAGCAGCCCGGGACAGGTCTACGAGCAGTACTTC
- | TRBJ2-7 | TRBV6-5 | - | CASSYSSGHASYEQYF | TGTGCCAGCAGTTACTCATCGGGACATGCCTCCTACGAGCAGTACTTC
- | TRBJ1-3 | TRBV2 | - | CASSEKKALGYNTIYF | TGTGCCAGCAGTGAAAAGAAAGCCCTCGGTTATAACACCATATATTTT
- | TRBJ1-5 | TRBV6-5 | - | CATRPTGLNQPQHF | TGTGCCACCCGACCCACAGGGCTCAATCAGCCCCAGCATTTT
- | TRBJ2-1 | TRBV10-3 | TRBD2 | CAILGLDMEEQFF | TGTGCCATATTGGGACTAGATATGGAGGAGCAGTTCTTC
once | TRBJ2-7 | TRBV19 | - | CASSPRTDGAEQYF | TGTGCCAGTAGCCCCCGGACCGACGGCGCCGAGCAGTACTTC
- | TRBJ1-1 | TRBV4-1 | TRBD1 | CASSHGDRGTEAFF | TGCGCCAGCAGCCATGGGGACAGGGGGACTGAAGCTTTCTTT
- | TRBJ2-7 | TRBV29-1 | TRBD2 | CSVKTSGSYEQYF | TGCAGCGTTAAGACTAGCGGGAGCTACGAGCAGTACTTC
- | TRBJ1-2 | TRBV13 | TRBD1 | CASSLGQTYGYTF | TGTGCCAGCAGCCTGGGACAGACCTATGGCTACACCTTC
- | TRBJ2-5 | TRBV13 | - | CASSPRRDLGETQYF | TGTGCCAGCAGCCCAAGGCGGGATTTGGGGGAGACCCAGTACTTC
- | TRBJ2-3 | TRBV7-8 | - | CASSFPQTGGPDTQYF | TGTGCCAGCAGCTTCCCTCAAACTGGGGGGCCAGATACGCAGTATTTT
- | TRBJ1-2 | TRBV5-5 | - | CASSRIGEQGVHGYTF | TGTGCCAGCAGCCGGATCGGGGAACAGGGTGTCCATGGCTACACCTTC
- | TRBJ1-4 | TRBV9 | - | CASSEGRGNEKLFF | TGTGCCAGCAGTGAAGGTCGGGGTAATGAAAAACTGTTTTTT
- | TRBJ1-5 | TRBV19 | - | CASGHFSNQPQHF | TGTGCCAGCGGACATTTTAGCAATCAGCCCCAGCATTTT
- | TRBJ2-7 | TRBV7-9 | - | CASSYDGFYEQYF | TGTGCCAGCAGCTACGACGGTTTTTACGAGCAGTACTTC
- | TRBJ2-5 | TRBV7-3 | - | CASSPSGAGETQYF | TGTGCCAGCAGCCCCAGCGGTGCCGGGGAGACCCAGTACTTC
- | TRBJ2-3 | TRBV4-3 | - | CASSPRLGGTDTQYF | TGCGCCAGCAGCCCAAGACTGGGGGGCACAGATACGCAGTATTTT
once | TRBJ1-1 | TRBV7-9 | - | CASSLAPGTEAFF | TGTGCCAGCAGCTTAGCCCCCGGGACTGAAGCTTTCTTT